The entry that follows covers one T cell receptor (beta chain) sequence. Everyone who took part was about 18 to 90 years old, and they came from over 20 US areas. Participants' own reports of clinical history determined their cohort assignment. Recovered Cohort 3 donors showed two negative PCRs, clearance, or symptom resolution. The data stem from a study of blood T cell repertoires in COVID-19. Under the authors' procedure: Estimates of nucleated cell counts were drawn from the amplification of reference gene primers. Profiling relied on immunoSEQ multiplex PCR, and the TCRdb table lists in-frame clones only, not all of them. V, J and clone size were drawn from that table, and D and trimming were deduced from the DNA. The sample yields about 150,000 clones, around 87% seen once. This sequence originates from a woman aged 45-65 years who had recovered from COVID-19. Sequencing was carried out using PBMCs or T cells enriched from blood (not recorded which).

The CDR3 region is CASSIERGGSPNTGELFF. The CDR3 region has the DNA TGTGCCAGCAGCATTGAGCGGGGGGGTAGCCCGAACACCGGGGAGCTGTTTTTT. This chain uses TRBV7-2 with TRBJ2-2, with TRBD2 matching over 10 bases. Germline assignment: CDR1 SGHTA and CDR2 FQGNSA. Trimming cost V 5 bases and J 0 bases; bases outside gene matches: 9. The CDR3 is 18 amino acids.